The 27 T cell receptor beta chains reported below all come from one sample, sequenced in a study of T cell repertoires in cytomegalovirus infection. MiXCR was run by TCRdb on the reads, yielding one entry per CDR3 protein. This table holds tens of thousands of distinct CDR3 sequences, around 40% found once. No antigen has been assigned to these receptors. This sample comprised CD8+ T cells from cultured PBMCs, obtained from culture after CMV antigen stimulation. Receptors originate from a human donor in good health (CMV status not recorded). Some clones in this sample may be carry-over from other donors' samples.

This clonotype was counted ten times or more. CDR3 in DNA: TGTGCCAGCAGCTCACAGGAGACCTCTAACTATGGCTACACCTTC. It is translated as CASSSQETSNYGYTF. The chain uses TRBV7-9 and TRBJ1-2, with a weak D call TRBD1 (5 bases). Between the trimmed V and J ends, which lost 4 bases and 0 bases, there was a span of 12 bases. Germline CDR1 reads SEHNR; CDR2 reads FQNEAQ (reference sequence). CDR3 length: 15 amino acids.

The chain employs TRBV29-1 and TRBJ1-2, with D uncertain. The CDR3 consists of 10 residues. Germline values: CDR1 SQVTM, CDR2 ANQGSEA. Trimming left V 7 bases short and J 8 bases short, with 11 bases between. The CDR3 DNA reads as TGCAGCGCCTCGTCAAGAGGCTACACCTTC. It specifies CSASSRGYTF.

This chain joins TRBV7-6 and TRBJ2-2, with D uncertain. The V and J ends lost 3 bases and 4 bases respectively, with 12 bases between them. The germline gives CDR1 SGHVS, CDR2 FNYEAQ. The length of the CDR3 is 15 residues. The DNA for the CDR3 is TGTGCCAGCAGCTTGATGGTGGGTGGCACCGGGGAGCTGTTTTTT. Translation: CASSLMVGGTGELFF.

The chain couples TRBV24-1 to TRBJ2-3; maybe TRBD1 (5 bases). CDR3 length: 15 residues. The V end lost 0 bases, the J end lost 5 bases, and 11 bases lay between the germline ends. Germline V CDR1 and CDR2: KGHDR, SFDVKD. The CDR3 region is CATSDLGDSEDTQYF. In nucleotides, the CDR3 is TGTGCCACCAGTGATTTGGGCGACAGCGAAGATACGCAGTATTTT.

The J gene is TRBJ2-5, the V gene TRBV6-2 or TRBV6-3; 11 bases are shared with TRBD2. V lost 0 bases and J lost 3; bases outside the gene matches: 3. The CDR3 totals 16 residues. CDR1 MNHEY and CDR2 SVGEGT come from the germline V gene. The CDR3 nucleotides read TGTGCCAGCAGTTACTCTGGGACTAGCGGCGAAGAGACCCAGTACTTC. Its protein product is CASSYSGTSGEETQYF.

This clonotype is a singleton in its sample. The chain uses TRBV2 and TRBJ2-7; 7 positions agree with TRBD2. CDR1 and CDR2 (germline): SNHLY, FYNNEI. The CDR3 runs 13 residues. Trimming removed 3 bases from V and 6 bases from J; junction bases left unmatched: 5. The CDR3 sequence: CASSDHGRFEQYF. The CDR3, as DNA: TGTGCCAGCAGTGATCACGGGAGGTTCGAGCAGTACTTC.

This clonotype has a handful of counts. The chain joins TRBV4-1 to TRBJ2-1, with 9 bases matching TRBD1. Trimming took 4 bases from V and 5 from J; bases not matched to a gene: 9. CDR1 is MGHRA, CDR2 YSYEKL, per germline. The CDR3 extends over 16 amino acids. The CDR3 reads CASSLNRGLGDNEQFF. In DNA, the CDR3 is TGCGCCAGCAGCCTAAACAGGGGGCTTGGGGACAATGAGCAGTTCTTC.

In this sample, this clonotype turned up a few times. This CDR3 is CASSGGQTKYGYTF. In nucleotides, the CDR3 is TGTGCCAGCAGTGGTGGACAGACCAAATACGGCTACACCTTC. The chain couples TRBV25-1 to TRBJ1-2; D perhaps matches TRBD1 (6 bases). The CDR3 covers 14 residues. The V gene's germline CDR1 is MGHDK and CDR2 SYGVNS. Trimming took off 4 bases at V and 8 bases at J, with 17 bases between the two ends.

The rearrangement joins TRBV7-8 to TRBJ2-1; 7 bases agree with TRBD1. V shed 1 base, J shed 6 bases, and the junction held 6 bases outside the gene matches. Germline values: CDR1 SGHVS, CDR2 FQNEAQ. The CDR3 is 15 amino acids. This chain's CDR3 is CASSLGQGVGNEQFF. The DNA of the CDR3 is TGTGCCAGCAGCTTAGGGCAGGGGGTAGGCAATGAGCAGTTCTTC.

This chain uses TRBV5-1 with TRBJ1-1; tentative D call: TRBD1 (6 bases). The ends were cut back, 3 bases at V and 4 bases at J, with 16 bases in the middle. CDR1 is SGHRS, CDR2 YFSETQ, per germline. The CDR3 extends over 15 amino acids. CDR3 DNA sequence: TGCGCCAGCAGCTGGCTACAGGGTTCTGGCACTGAAGCTTTCTTT. It codes for CASSWLQGSGTEAFF.

This clonotype was seen a handful of times. The rearrangement joins TRBV6-6 to TRBJ1-1, with D perhaps matching TRBD1 (5 bases). Germline V gives CDR1 MNHNY, CDR2 SVGAGI (reference sequence). CDR3 length: 15 amino acids. Between the trimmed V and J ends, which lost 2 bases and 3 bases, there was a span of 13 bases. DNA for the CDR3: TGTGCCAGCAGTTACCCCCCAGGGATTTACACTGAAGCTTTCTTT. Protein: CASSYPPGIYTEAFF.

The CDR3 DNA reads TGTGCCAGCAGCTTATTTGCTTCGGTAGGATTCGGCTACACCTTC. This gives the protein CASSLFASVGFGYTF. J is TRBJ1-2 and V is TRBV7-9; D unresolved. CDR3 size: 15 residues. Germline CDR1 is SEHNR and CDR2 is FQNEAQ (reference sequence). Trimming pared 2 bases from V and 8 bases from J, leaving 18 bases between.

The genes are TRBV5-5 and TRBJ2-1, with D unclear. The CDR3 is made up of 14 amino acids. The germline CDR1 and CDR2 sequences are SGHKS and YYEKEE (reference sequence). The V gene lost 0 bases and the J gene lost 6 bases, with 10 bases spanning the gap. CDR3 nucleotide sequence: TGTGCCAGCAGCTTGGTCAAGGGCCGCAATGAGCAGTTCTTC. Translation gives CASSLVKGRNEQFF.

This clonotype was detected once. This rearrangement joins TRBV7-9 to TRBJ1-1; D is perhaps TRBD1 (6 bases). V gave up 5 bases and J gave up 3 bases, with 10 bases separating them. The V gene's germline CDR1 is SEHNR and CDR2 FQNEAQ (reference sequence). This CDR3 has 13 residues. For the CDR3, the DNA is TGTGCCAGCAGCCAACAGGGAGACACTGAAGCTTTCTTT. Its protein is CASSQQGDTEAFF.

The chain has TRBV7-6 and TRBJ2-7; D may be TRBD1 (6 bases). The germline V gene encodes CDR1 SGHVS and CDR2 FNYEAQ. V lost 5 bases and J lost 0, with 8 bases in between. The CDR3 is 13 residues long. CDR3 sequence reads: CASSRDNSYEQYF. The CDR3 DNA sequence: TGTGCCAGCAGCCGGGACAACTCCTACGAGCAGTACTTC. The full variable domain, its missing parts supplied by reference TRBV7-6 and TRBJ2-7, is GAGVSQSPRYKVTKRGQDVALRCDPISGHVSLYWYRQALGQGPEFLTYFNYEAQQDKSGLPNDRFSAERPEGSISTLTIQRTEQRDSAMYRCASSRDNSYEQYFGPGTRLTVT.

This rearrangement joins TRBV2 to TRBJ1-6, with 10 bases lining up with TRBD1. The CDR3 has 14 residues. The germline CDR1 and CDR2 sequences are SNHLY and FYNNEI. V shed 5 bases, J shed 10 bases, and the junction held 5 bases outside the gene matches. The CDR3 protein is CASSQTGGWSPLHF. The CDR3 bases are TGTGCCAGCAGTCAGACAGGGGGCTGGTCACCCCTCCACTTT.

In regard to this clonotype: The germline gene is not matched at one end of the junction; a read error may be the cause. The chain employs TRBV4-1 and TRBJ1-3; D remains ambiguous. This CDR3 is 15 amino acids long. Germline assignment: CDR1 MGHRA and CDR2 YSYEKL. As DNA, the CDR3 is TGCACCAGCAGCCCGAGCCGGGAGTACGGAAACACCATATATTTT. It codes for CTSSPSREYGNTIYF.

This clonotype was observed a few times. This chain connects TRBV28 to TRBJ2-3; D is perhaps TRBD2 (5 bases). Deletions cut 2 bases from V and 0 bases from J, with 15 bases between. The CDR3 is 17 amino acids. Germline assignment: CDR1 MDHEN and CDR2 SYDVKM. The DNA of the CDR3 is TGTGCCAGCAGTTTACCCCCCGCGGGCGGAAGCACAGATACGCAGTATTTT. Protein product: CASSLPPAGGSTDTQYF.

The CDR3 spells CASSLAGVSGNTIYF. The DNA of the CDR3 is TGTGCCAGCAGCTTAGCCGGAGTCTCTGGAAACACCATATATTTT. J is TRBJ1-3 and V is TRBV7-9; D not resolved. The CDR3 is 15 residues long. V lost 0 bases to trimming and J lost 0 bases, with 6 bases between them. From germline, CDR1 is SEHNR and CDR2 FQNEAQ (reference sequence).

A word on this clonotype: A read error may produce the germline difference seen at one junction end. The chain is built from TRBV7-2 and TRBJ1-3; D is unclear. This CDR3 is 14 amino acids long. Germline V gene lookup returns CDR1 SGHTA and CDR2 FQGNSA. The chain's CDR3 is CATSLEGGGNTIYF. DNA for the CDR3: TGTGCCACCAGCTTAGAAGGAGGAGGAAACACCATATATTTT.

This clonotype has just a few counts. The chain links TRBV7-2 to TRBJ2-2, with 7 bases fitting TRBD1. J lost 5 bases, V lost 5 bases, and 2 bases had no gene match. The CDR3 sequence is 13 residues long. Per the germline V gene, CDR1 is SGHTA and CDR2 is FQGNSA. CDR3 DNA: TGTGCCAGCAGCCCACAGGGGACCGGGGAGCTGTTTTTT. Protein: CASSPQGTGELFF.

The CDR3 nucleotides are TGCAGTGCTTTTAACGGGGAAGACACTGAAGCTTTCTTT. This gives the protein CSAFNGEDTEAFF. The V gene is TRBV20-1, the J gene TRBJ1-1, with no clear D. This CDR3 comprises 13 residues. V was clipped by 5 bases and J by 3 bases, with 13 bases between them. Germline-derived CDR1 and CDR2 are DFQATT and SNEGSKA (reference sequence).

The V call is TRBV5-6, the J call TRBJ1-1; 9 bases are a match to TRBD1. From germline, CDR1 is SGHDT and CDR2 YYEEEE. The V and J ends lost 2 bases and 0 bases, in that order; junction bases with no gene match: 5. The CDR3 is 16 residues long. Here the CDR3 DNA reads TGTGCCAGCAGCTTCGTCACAGGGGGCTTGAACACTGAAGCTTTCTTT. It encodes CASSFVTGGLNTEAFF.

The chain has TRBV9 and TRBJ2-7; D gene uncertain. There are 15 residues in the CDR3. Germline V gives CDR1 SGDLS, CDR2 YYNGEE. V lost 0 bases and J lost 6, with 16 bases in between. Written as DNA, the CDR3 is TGTGCCAGCAGCGTAGATGGCAGGACCTCTCTCGAGCAGTACTTC. Translated, it gives CASSVDGRTSLEQYF.

This chain uses TRBV7-9 with TRBJ1-2; 7 nucleotides agree with TRBD1. V shed 1 base, J shed 6 bases, and the junction held 8 bases outside the gene matches. The CDR3 sequence is 15 residues long. Germline V gene sequence: CDR1 SEHNR, CDR2 FQNEAQ (reference sequence). The CDR3 spells CASSLGVGGEDGYTF. In nucleotides, the CDR3 is TGTGCCAGCAGCTTAGGCGTAGGGGGCGAGGATGGCTACACCTTC.

A few counts support this clonotype. This chain's CDR3 is CASSEGDSPYEQYF. The CDR3 DNA reads TGTGCCAGCAGTGAGGGGGACAGCCCCTACGAGCAGTACTTC. The chain joins TRBV6-1 to TRBJ2-7, with TRBD1 identical over 7 bases. Per the germline V gene, CDR1 is MNHNS and CDR2 is SASEGT. This CDR3 comprises 14 residues. J gave up 2 bases and V 3 bases, and 4 bases lay outside the gene matches.

This chain links TRBV6-1 with TRBJ2-1; D perhaps matches TRBD2 (6 bases). The CDR3 covers 14 residues. Per the germline V gene, CDR1 is MNHNS and CDR2 is SASEGT. Trimming removed 3 bases from V and 8 bases from J, with 14 bases in between. CDR3 in DNA: TGTGCCAGCAGTGAGGAGGGGCGCACGGATGAGCAGTTCTTC. It translates to CASSEEGRTDEQFF.